This T cell receptor beta chain was observed in a study of blood T cell repertoires in COVID-19 (TCRdb year 2020). Concerning the study at large: Collaborator samples came from the United States, Italy and Spain and covered acute and convalescent phases of COVID-19. The dataset comprised deeply sampled blood TCRbeta repertoires from subjects exposed to, actively infected with, or recovered from COVID-19. The repertoires were made available in a free public database intended to serve as a resource for research on the immune response to SARS-CoV-2. HLA class I and class II types, where available, came from metadata supplied by the sample provider rather than from assay-based typing. A de-identified subject ID, COVID-19 status, age in years and sex were almost always included in the sample metadata. The material from the prospective study consisted of cDNA or gDNA derived from T cells, B-cell-depleted T cells, or PBMCs. Samples came from the ongoing ImmuneRACE study (first 160 participants) plus 1,254 subjects from 6 global collaborators.

The collaborating institutions used their own protocols to collect whole blood in K2EDTA tubes. For TCRbeta analysis, collaborator samples were shipped as frozen whole blood, as isolated PBMCs, or as DNA extracted from either sample type. V is reduced by 0 bases and J by 4 bases, leaving a spacing of 10 bases between them. CDR3 length: 15 amino acids, cysteine to phenylalanine. Kept here is only the CDR3 DNA, which spans 45 bases and is read in frame from base 1. CDR1 and CDR2, looked up from the germline V gene (reference sequence), are LNHNV and YYDKDF. TCRbeta CDR3 regions were amplified from genomic DNA by means of the immunoSEQ Assay, a bias-controlled multiplex PCR. In the source study's methods: The number of nucleated cells in each sample was estimated by amplification of reference gene primers within the assay. To quantify the absolute abundance of each unique TCRbeta CDR3 rearrangement, sequence reads were collapsed and filtered. For each sample, productive Simpson clonality was calculated as the square root of Simpson's diversity index over productive rearrangements. TCRdb's version of the immuneACCESS table is confined to in-frame rearrangements and falls short of the full clone set. An unresolved V gene accounts for under half of the shortfall where checked; the remainder is of unknown origin. For V, J and clone size, that table is used; D and trimming come from the DNA. Across this sample there are tens of thousands of clones, with over 75% seen only once. Less than 3% of the sample belongs to the ten largest clones.

Points on this clone: Its antigen specificity is not known. Base qualities are not at hand, and no much larger clone is one base apart.

General findings and caveats noted by the study authors: The quantity of clinical and demographic metadata differed by source and by participant and was supplied without curation.

Sequencing was performed on peripheral blood. The TCR sequence derives from a man at least 80 years old with acute or convalescent COVID-19. The sequence links TRBV15 to TRBJ1-5, and TRBD1 may be the D gene, going by 5 matching bases. The DNA sequence is given as TGTGCCACCAGCAGAGAGCCGCAGGGAAATCAGCCCCAGCATTTT. Its protein is CATSREPQGNQPQHF.